The clone carrying this T cell receptor (beta chain) was seen many times. Its antigen is still unknown. These data originate in a study of T cells after yellow fever vaccination. Findings and caveats of the study: Clonotypes shared by both compartments, CD4 and CD8, made up a small share.

Using its own MiXCR run on the 5' RACE reads, TCRdb lists one record per CDR3 protein. The repertoire holds about 170,000 distinct CDR3 sequences, with approximately 11% as singletons. V was cut by 4 bases and J by 0 bases, with 12 bases left in between. The germline gives CDR1 SQVTM, CDR2 ANQGSEA. The CDR3 is 15 amino acids. V gene TRBV29-1 combines with J gene TRBJ2-2; D may be TRBD1 or TRBD2 (5 bases each). Source: CD8+ T cells sorted from PBMCs, taken 15 days after the yellow fever booster vaccination. The receptor's source is a man aged 18 to 35 who received the YFV17D yellow fever vaccine. CDR3 loop: CSVGLGTANTGELFF. CDR3 DNA: TGCAGCGTTGGTCTCGGGACCGCGAACACCGGGGAGCTGTTTTTT.